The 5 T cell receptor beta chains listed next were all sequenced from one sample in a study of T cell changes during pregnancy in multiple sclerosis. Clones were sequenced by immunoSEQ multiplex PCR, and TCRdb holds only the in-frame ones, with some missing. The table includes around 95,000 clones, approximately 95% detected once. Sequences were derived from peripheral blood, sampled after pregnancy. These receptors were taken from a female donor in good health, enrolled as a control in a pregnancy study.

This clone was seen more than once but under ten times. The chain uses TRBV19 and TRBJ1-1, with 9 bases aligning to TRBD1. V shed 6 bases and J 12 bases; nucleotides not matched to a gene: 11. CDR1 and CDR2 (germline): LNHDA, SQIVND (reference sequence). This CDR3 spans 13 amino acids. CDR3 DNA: TGTGCCAGTAGCCCGGACAGGGGTGAGGAAACTTTCTTT. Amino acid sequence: CASSPDRGEETFF.

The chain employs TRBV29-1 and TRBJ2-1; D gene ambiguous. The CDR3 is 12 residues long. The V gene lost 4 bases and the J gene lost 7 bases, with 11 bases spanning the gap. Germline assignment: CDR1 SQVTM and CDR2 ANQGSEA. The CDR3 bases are TGCAGCGTTGCCGAGGTTTGGAATGAGCAGTTCTTC. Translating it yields CSVAEVWNEQFF.

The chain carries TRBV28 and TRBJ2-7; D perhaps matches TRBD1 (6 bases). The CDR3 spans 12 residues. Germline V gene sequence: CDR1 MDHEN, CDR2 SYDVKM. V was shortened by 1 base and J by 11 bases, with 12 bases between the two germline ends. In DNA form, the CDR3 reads TGTGCCAGCAGTTTATTTTCGCGACAGGAGTACTTC. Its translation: CASSLFSRQEYF. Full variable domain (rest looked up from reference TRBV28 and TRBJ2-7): DVKVTQSSRYLVKRTGEKVFLECVQDMDHENMFWYRQDPGLGLRLIYFSYDVKMKEKGDIPEGYSVSREKKERFSLILESASTNQTSMYLCASSLFSRQEYFGPGTRLTVT.

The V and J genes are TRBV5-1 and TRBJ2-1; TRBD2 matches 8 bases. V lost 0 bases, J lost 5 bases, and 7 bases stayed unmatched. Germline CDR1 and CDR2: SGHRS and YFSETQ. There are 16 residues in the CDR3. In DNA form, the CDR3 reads TGCGCCAGCAGCTTGGTGGCGGGAGGAGGCAACAATGAGCAGTTCTTC. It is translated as CASSLVAGGGNNEQFF.

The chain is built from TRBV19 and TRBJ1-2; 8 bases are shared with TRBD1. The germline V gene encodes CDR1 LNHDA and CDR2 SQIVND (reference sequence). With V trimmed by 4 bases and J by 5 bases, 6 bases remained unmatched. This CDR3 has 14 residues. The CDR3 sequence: CASSRDRGIYGYTF. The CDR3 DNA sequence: TGTGCCAGTAGTAGAGACAGGGGCATTTATGGCTACACCTTC.